The 20 T cell receptor beta chains reported below all come from one sample, sequenced in a study of blood T cell repertoires in COVID-19. Data came from immunoSEQ multiplex PCR; TCRdb stores just in-frame clones and leaves some out. The sample contains some 100,000 clones, 65% to 85% of which appear only once. The sequenced sample consisted of peripheral blood. The receptors derive from a woman aged 55-69 years with acute or convalescent COVID-19.

The rearrangement uses TRBV30 and TRBJ1-1, with D possibly being TRBD1 (5 bases). The CDR3 runs 11 residues. Trimming left V 1 base short and J 7 bases short, with 7 bases between. Germline V CDR1 and CDR2: GTSNPN, SVGIG (reference sequence). The CDR3 DNA is TGTGCCTGGAGTGGGGGCGGTGAAGCTTTCTTT. This translates into CAWSGGGEAFF.

The V gene is TRBV4-2, the J gene TRBJ2-7; possibly TRBD2 for D (6 bases). Trimming pared 0 bases from V and 3 bases from J, leaving 12 bases between. Germline-derived CDR1 and CDR2 are LGHNA and YNFKEQ. CDR3 length: 15 residues. As DNA, the CDR3 is TGTGCCAGCAGCCAAGATCCGGAGGGAAACTACGAGCAGTACTTC. It translates to CASSQDPEGNYEQYF.

The chain combines TRBV30 with TRBJ1-4; D is uncertain. This CDR3 has 14 amino acids. V was pared by 0 bases and J by 4 bases, with 9 bases between. Germline loops: CDR1 GTSNPN, CDR2 SVGIG (reference sequence). The CDR3 reads CAWSVIRGNEKLFF. Written as DNA, the CDR3 is TGTGCCTGGAGTGTAATCCGGGGTAATGAAAAACTGTTTTTT.

This chain joins TRBV7-2 and TRBJ1-2; D unresolved. This CDR3 has 13 residues. The V gene lost 1 base and the J gene lost 5 bases, with 8 bases spanning the gap. CDR1 and CDR2 (germline): SGHTA, FQGNSA. CDR3 coding DNA: TGTGCCAGCAGCTTAGGGTTGGAGTATGGCTACACCTTC. Translated: CASSLGLEYGYTF.

The rearrangement links TRBV28 to TRBJ1-6; TRBD1 might be the D (6 bases). Between the trimmed V and J ends, which lost 7 bases and 10 bases, there was a span of 14 bases. The CDR3 spans 13 residues. CDR1 and CDR2 (germline): MDHEN, SYDVKM. The chain's CDR3 is CASTDRIGSPLHF. CDR3 bases: TGTGCCAGCACAGACAGGATAGGGTCACCCCTCCACTTT.

The chain couples TRBV11-2 to TRBJ2-1; TRBD2 might be the D (6 bases). V shed 6 bases and J shed 3 bases, with 18 bases lying between them. Per germline, CDR1 SGHAT and CDR2 FQNNGV. The CDR3 totals 16 residues. The CDR3 nucleotides read TGTGCCAGCAGTGAAACCGGGGGATACGGCTACAATGAGCAGTTCTTC. Protein product: CASSETGGYGYNEQFF.

The chain links TRBV5-4 to TRBJ2-5; 8 bases are a match to TRBD2. The CDR3 spans 17 residues. J gave up 1 base and V 1 base, and 9 bases lay outside the gene matches. CDR1 is SGHNT and CDR2 is YYREEE in the germline V gene (reference sequence). The CDR3 here is CASSLFLQRGSQETQYF. As DNA, the CDR3 is TGTGCCAGCAGCTTGTTTCTCCAGCGGGGGTCCCAAGAGACCCAGTACTTC.

The chain uses TRBV3-1 (or the pseudogene TRBV3-2) and TRBJ1-1; D uncertain. This CDR3 is 14 amino acids long. Deletions cut 2 bases from V and 4 bases from J, with 11 bases between. CDR1 is LGHDT, CDR2 YNNKEL, per germline (reference sequence). CDR3 residues: CASSQMGDSTEAFF. CDR3 DNA sequence: TGTGCCAGCAGCCAAATGGGCGATTCCACTGAAGCTTTCTTT.

The chain is built from TRBV2 and TRBJ1-2; tentatively, D is TRBD1 (5 bases). The V end was cut by 11 bases, the J end by 4 bases, with 14 bases between. The CDR3 sequence is 12 residues long. The germline V gene has CDR1 SNHLY and CDR2 FYNNEI. CDR3 sequence: CALQGVGYGYTF. The CDR3 DNA is TGTGCCCTTCAAGGGGTCGGCTATGGCTACACCTTC.

This chain connects TRBV10-1 to TRBJ2-2; 11 bases match TRBD2. Germline trimming cut 8 bases from V and 0 bases from J; bases unmatched to any gene: 8. There are 17 residues in the CDR3. Germline assignment: CDR1 WNHNN and CDR2 SYGVQD (reference sequence). The CDR3 region has the DNA TGCGCCAGCGGGGGCCTAGCGGGGGGCGCGAACACCGGGGAGCTGTTTTTT. Residues: CASGGLAGGANTGELFF.

The rearrangement uses TRBV10-3 and TRBJ2-3; the D is unclear. This CDR3 is 16 amino acids long. The germline gives CDR1 ENHRY, CDR2 SYGVKD. Trimming stripped 4 bases from V and 1 base from J, with 15 bases between. CDR3 amino acids: CAISGRPGQGTDTQYF. CDR3 DNA: TGTGCCATCAGTGGACGACCTGGCCAGGGCACAGATACGCAGTATTTT.

This chain connects TRBV5-1 to TRBJ2-3; the D gene is possibly TRBD2 (5 bases). Germline V lookup: CDR1 SGHRS, CDR2 YFSETQ. The V gene lost 3 bases and the J gene lost 1 base, with 18 bases spanning the gap. This CDR3 spans 17 amino acids. The CDR3: CASSSATPLDGTDTQYF. In DNA form, the CDR3 reads TGCGCCAGCAGCTCCGCGACCCCACTAGATGGCACAGATACGCAGTATTTT.

The chain couples TRBV18 to TRBJ2-7, with 8 nucleotides matching TRBD1. From germline, CDR1 is KGHSH and CDR2 LQKENI. This CDR3 contains 14 residues. V gave up 3 bases and J gave up 7 bases; unmatched junction bases: 8. This chain's CDR3 is CASSPSTGAGEQYF. DNA for the CDR3: TGTGCCAGCTCACCCTCGACAGGGGCAGGTGAGCAGTACTTC.

J is TRBJ1-4 and V is TRBV11-3; weak D call: TRBD1 (5 bases). The germline V and J ends were trimmed by 4 bases and 5 bases, with 14 bases remaining between them. Germline CDR1 and CDR2: SGHNT and YENEEA. The CDR3 totals 15 residues. The CDR3 DNA sequence: TGTGCCAGCAGCTCCCGGGGACTGACGAATGAAAAACTGTTTTTT. This translates into CASSSRGLTNEKLFF.

The rearrangement uses TRBV7-3 and TRBJ2-2; TRBD2 matches 9 bases. Germline V gene lookup returns CDR1 SGHTA and CDR2 FQGTGA. Trimming took 6 bases from V and 9 from J; bases not matched to a gene: 5. This CDR3 has 13 amino acids. The CDR3 bases are TGTGCCAGCAGTTATAGCGGGGGCCGGGAGCTGTTTTTT. Amino acid sequence: CASSYSGGRELFF.

The V gene is TRBV11-2, the J gene TRBJ2-7; 9 bases match TRBD2. Germline assignment: CDR1 SGHAT and CDR2 FQNNGV. This CDR3 is built from 16 residues. J gave up 0 bases and V 8 bases, and 11 bases lay outside the gene matches. The CDR3 bases are TGTGCCAGCCGACAGAGCCTAGCGGGGATCTCCTACGAGCAGTACTTC. Translated: CASRQSLAGISYEQYF.

The chain has TRBV3-1 (or the pseudogene TRBV3-2) and TRBJ2-7; 8 bases are shared with TRBD1. Trimming removed 4 bases from V and 0 bases from J; junction bases left unmatched: 11. The CDR3 extends over 17 amino acids. The V gene's germline CDR1 is LGHDT and CDR2 YNNKEL (reference sequence). The CDR3 coding sequence is TGTGCCAGCAGCCGCACCCCCCGGGACAGGTTCTCCTACGAGCAGTACTTC. This encodes CASSRTPRDRFSYEQYF.

In DNA form, the CDR3 reads TGTGCCAGTAGCGGCGGAACCTCCTATAATTCACCCCTCCACTTT. Translation: CASSGGTSYNSPLHF. The V call is TRBV19, the J call TRBJ1-6; D is unclear. CDR3 size: 15 residues. Deletions cut 6 bases from V and 0 bases from J, with 9 bases between. Germline lookup yields CDR1 LNHDA and CDR2 SQIVND (reference sequence).

This clone showed up just once. The DNA of the CDR3 is TGTGCCAGCAGGGGTTGGACAGGGAAGGGCACTGAAGCTTTCTTT. The encoded protein is CASRGWTGKGTEAFF. The chain has TRBV28 and TRBJ1-1; 8 nucleotides align to TRBD1. The CDR3 is made up of 15 amino acids. Losses at the gene ends were 6 bases for V and 4 bases for J; bases not matched to a gene: 10. Germline V CDR1 and CDR2: MDHEN, SYDVKM.

The chain is built from TRBV19 and TRBJ1-5, with D possibly TRBD1 on 5 matching bases. Germline V gene sequence: CDR1 LNHDA, CDR2 SQIVND (reference sequence). V lost 3 bases to trimming and J lost 4 bases, with 10 bases between them. The CDR3 extends over 14 amino acids. This chain's CDR3 is CASSMGLTNQPQHF. The CDR3, as DNA: TGTGCCAGTAGTATGGGGCTCACTAATCAGCCCCAGCATTTT.